The rows below give T cell receptor beta chains drawn from one sample of a study of blood T cell repertoires in COVID-19. The method was immunoSEQ multiplex PCR; TCRdb's version includes in-frame clones alone and lacks a portion of them. Altogether more than 300,000 clones are present, 90% to 95% being singletons, with the ten largest covering roughly 0.9%. Sequenced sample: PBMCs or T cells enriched from blood (not recorded which). The receptors here all came from a woman between 40 and 55 years old who had been exposed to COVID-19. CDR3s include the opening cysteine and the closing phenylalanine or tryptophan. D genes are given only for firm matches. The size entry is marked missing in some rows and otherwise reads once, few, many or a size class.

V gene: TRBV7-2
D gene: TRBD2
clone size: .
J gene: TRBJ2-1
CDR3 protein: CASSLQAGDVEQFF
CDR3 DNA: TGTGCCAGCAGCTTACAAGCGGGAGACGTAGAGCAGTTCTTC

V gene: TRBV7-6
D gene: TRBD1
clone size: once
J gene: TRBJ1-5
CDR3 protein: CATQRGRDRGRGWDNQPQHF
CDR3 DNA: TGTGCCACCCAACGTGGGAGGGACAGGGGGCGCGGGTGGGACAATCAGCCCCAGCATTTT

V gene: TRBV29-1
D gene: TRBD1
clone size: few
J gene: TRBJ2-7
CDR3 protein: CSGGTGTGNEQYF
CDR3 DNA: TGCAGCGGGGGAACCGGGACAGGGAACGAGCAGTACTTC

V gene: TRBV6-2/TRBV6-3
D gene: .
clone size: .
J gene: TRBJ1-1
CDR3 protein: CASSSGTEAFF
CDR3 DNA: TGTGCCAGCAGTTCGGGCACTGAAGCTTTCTTT

V gene: TRBV5-1
D gene: .
clone size: .
J gene: TRBJ2-7
CDR3 protein: CASSSRAHYEQYF
CDR3 DNA: TGCGCCAGCAGCTCGCGGGCCCACTACGAGCAGTACTTC

V gene: TRBV21-1
D gene: .
clone size: .
J gene: TRBJ1-5
CDR3 protein: CASKTGSDNQPQHF
CDR3 DNA: TGTGCCAGCAAAACCGGGTCCGACAATCAGCCCCAGCATTTT

V gene: TRBV20-1
D gene: .
clone size: .
J gene: TRBJ2-7
CDR3 protein: CSARIAAQQYF
CDR3 DNA: TGCAGTGCTAGGATAGCCGCGCAGCAGTACTTC

V gene: TRBV15
D gene: .
clone size: .
J gene: TRBJ2-5
CDR3 protein: CATSRVNTGLAAQYF
CDR3 DNA: TGTGCCACCAGCAGAGTTAATACAGGTCTTGCGGCCCAGTACTTC

V gene: TRBV24-1
D gene: TRBD2
clone size: .
J gene: TRBJ2-1
CDR3 protein: CATSDSLYGEGRNEQFF
CDR3 DNA: TGTGCCACCAGTGATTCCCTCTATGGGGAGGGCCGAAATGAGCAGTTCTTC

V gene: TRBV5-6
D gene: TRBD1
clone size: .
J gene: TRBJ1-3
CDR3 protein: CASSLQGFGNTIYF
CDR3 DNA: TGTGCCAGCAGCTTACAGGGGTTTGGTAACACCATATATTTT

V gene: TRBV3-1/TRBV3-2
D gene: TRBD1
clone size: .
J gene: TRBJ1-1
CDR3 protein: CASSPGRGQGMNTEAFF
CDR3 DNA: TGTGCCAGCAGCCCTGGTCGGGGACAGGGGATGAACACTGAAGCTTTCTTT

V gene: TRBV7-9
D gene: TRBD1
clone size: once
J gene: TRBJ1-2
CDR3 protein: CASSLTETGGDGYTF
CDR3 DNA: TGTGCCAGCAGCTTAACAGAGACAGGGGGCGACGGCTACACCTTC

V gene: TRBV7-3
D gene: .
clone size: .
J gene: TRBJ1-2
CDR3 protein: CASSSAPHTSLSGYTF
CDR3 DNA: TGTGCCAGCAGTTCCGCTCCGCACACCTCCCTTTCAGGCTACACCTTC

V gene: TRBV11-1
D gene: .
clone size: .
J gene: TRBJ1-6
CDR3 protein: CASSPKDTYNSPLHF
CDR3 DNA: TGTGCCAGCAGCCCGAAGGACACCTATAATTCACCCCTCCACTTT

V gene: TRBV2
D gene: .
clone size: .
J gene: TRBJ1-2
CDR3 protein: CASRETGGPLYGYTF
CDR3 DNA: TGTGCCAGCAGGGAGACCGGGGGTCCGCTCTATGGCTACACCTTC

V gene: TRBV19
D gene: TRBD1
clone size: .
J gene: TRBJ1-5
CDR3 protein: CASSLTGVYQPQHF
CDR3 DNA: TGTGCCAGTAGCCTTACAGGGGTATATCAGCCCCAGCATTTT

V gene: TRBV10-3
D gene: TRBD1
clone size: .
J gene: TRBJ1-6
CDR3 protein: CATRTGNNSPLHF
CDR3 DNA: TGTGCCACAAGGACAGGGAATAATTCACCCCTCCACTTT

V gene: TRBV10-1
D gene: .
clone size: .
J gene: TRBJ2-2
CDR3 protein: CASSTTVPNTGELFF
CDR3 DNA: TGCGCCAGCAGTACGACAGTCCCGAACACCGGGGAGCTGTTTTTT

V gene: TRBV18
D gene: TRBD1
clone size: .
J gene: TRBJ2-6
CDR3 protein: CASSSKTGSSGANVLTF
CDR3 DNA: TGTGCCAGCTCATCAAAGACAGGGAGCTCTGGGGCCAACGTCCTGACTTTC

V gene: TRBV15
D gene: .
clone size: few
J gene: TRBJ1-6
CDR3 protein: CATSRDLPGLGGNSPLHF
CDR3 DNA: TGTGCCACCAGCAGAGACCTGCCGGGACTAGGGGGTAATTCACCCCTCCACTTT

V gene: TRBV7-2
D gene: TRBD2
clone size: once
J gene: TRBJ2-1
CDR3 protein: CASSLLGLAGANEQFF
CDR3 DNA: TGTGCCAGCAGCTTACTTGGACTAGCGGGAGCCAATGAGCAGTTCTTC

V gene: TRBV29-1
D gene: .
clone size: .
J gene: TRBJ2-2
CDR3 protein: CSVDRTGELFF
CDR3 DNA: TGCAGCGTTGACCGCACCGGGGAGCTGTTTTTT

V gene: TRBV9
D gene: .
clone size: once
J gene: TRBJ1-2
CDR3 protein: CASSVDGGLDGYTF
CDR3 DNA: TGTGCCAGCAGCGTAGATGGGGGGTTGGATGGCTACACCTTC

V gene: TRBV6-5
D gene: TRBD1
clone size: .
J gene: TRBJ1-2
CDR3 protein: CASSYLTGGADGYTF
CDR3 DNA: TGTGCCAGCAGTTACCTGACAGGGGGCGCAGATGGCTACACCTTC

V gene: TRBV29-1
D gene: .
clone size: .
J gene: TRBJ1-1
CDR3 protein: CSVAKFTEAFF
CDR3 DNA: TGCAGCGTTGCTAAGTTCACTGAAGCTTTCTTT

V gene: TRBV25-1
D gene: .
clone size: .
J gene: TRBJ1-4
CDR3 protein: CASSEWQVDEKLFF
CDR3 DNA: TGTGCCAGCAGTGAATGGCAGGTAGATGAAAAACTGTTTTTT

V gene: TRBV12-3/TRBV12-4
D gene: .
clone size: .
J gene: TRBJ1-2
CDR3 protein: CASSFGVEGYTF
CDR3 DNA: TGTGCCAGCAGTTTCGGGGTGGAAGGCTACACCTTC

V gene: TRBV5-1
D gene: .
clone size: .
J gene: TRBJ1-1
CDR3 protein: CASSEDSLYTEAFF
CDR3 DNA: TGCGCCAGCAGCGAGGATAGTCTGTACACTGAAGCTTTCTTT

V gene: TRBV3-1/TRBV3-2
D gene: .
clone size: .
J gene: TRBJ1-2
CDR3 protein: CASSHPGALYGYTF
CDR3 DNA: TGTGCCAGCAGCCACCCAGGGGCCCTTTATGGCTACACCTTC

V gene: TRBV29-1
D gene: .
clone size: .
J gene: TRBJ1-2
CDR3 protein: CSVALGQGLNYGYTF
CDR3 DNA: TGCAGCGTTGCCCTTGGCCAGGGACTTAACTATGGCTACACCTTC

V gene: TRBV4-1
D gene: .
clone size: .
J gene: TRBJ1-5
CDR3 protein: CASSQKETGSNQPQHF
CDR3 DNA: TGCGCCAGCAGCCAGAAGGAGACGGGGAGCAATCAGCCCCAGCATTTT

V gene: TRBV21-1
D gene: .
clone size: .
J gene: TRBJ1-2
CDR3 protein: CASSKEGMLDRVNGWDYGYTF
CDR3 DNA: TGTGCCAGCAGCAAAGAAGGGATGCTGGACAGGGTGAATGGGTGGGACTATGGCTACACCTTC

V gene: TRBV5-4
D gene: .
clone size: .
J gene: TRBJ1-2
CDR3 protein: CASSLVDSDGYTF
CDR3 DNA: TGTGCCAGCAGCTTGGTCGATTCAGATGGCTACACCTTC

V gene: TRBV7-9
D gene: .
clone size: .
J gene: TRBJ1-2
CDR3 protein: CASSLGVTSNYGYTF
CDR3 DNA: TGTGCCAGCAGCTTAGGCGTCACCTCTAACTATGGCTACACCTTC

V gene: TRBV11-2
D gene: TRBD1
clone size: once
J gene: TRBJ1-1
CDR3 protein: CASSLTGGWLNTEAFF
CDR3 DNA: TGTGCCAGCAGCTTGACAGGGGGCTGGCTAAACACTGAAGCTTTCTTT

V gene: TRBV7-8
D gene: .
clone size: .
J gene: TRBJ1-1
CDR3 protein: CASSLESGGDTEAFF
CDR3 DNA: TGTGCCAGCAGCTTAGAGAGCGGAGGTGACACTGAAGCTTTCTTT